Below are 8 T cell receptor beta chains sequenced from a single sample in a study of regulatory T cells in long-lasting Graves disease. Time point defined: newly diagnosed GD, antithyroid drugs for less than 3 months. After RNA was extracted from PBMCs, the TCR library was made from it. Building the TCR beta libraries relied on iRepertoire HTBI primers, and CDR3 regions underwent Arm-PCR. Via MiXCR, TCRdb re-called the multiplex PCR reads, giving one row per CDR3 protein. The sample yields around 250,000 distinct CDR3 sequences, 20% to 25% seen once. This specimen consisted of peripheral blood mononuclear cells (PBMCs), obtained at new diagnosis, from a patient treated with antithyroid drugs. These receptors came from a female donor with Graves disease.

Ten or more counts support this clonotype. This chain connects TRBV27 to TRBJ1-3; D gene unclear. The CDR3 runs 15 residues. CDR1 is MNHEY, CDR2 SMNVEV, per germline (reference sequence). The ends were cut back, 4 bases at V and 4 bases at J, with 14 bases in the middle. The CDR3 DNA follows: TGTGCCAGCAGTTCGAGCAAAACGGGAGGAAACACCATATATTTT. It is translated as CASSSSKTGGNTIYF.

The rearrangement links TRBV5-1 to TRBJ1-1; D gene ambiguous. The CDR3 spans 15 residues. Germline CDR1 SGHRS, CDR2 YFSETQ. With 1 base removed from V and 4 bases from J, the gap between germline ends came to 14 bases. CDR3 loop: CASSLYVGETTEAFF. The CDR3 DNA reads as TGCGCCAGCAGCTTGTATGTCGGTGAGACCACTGAAGCTTTCTTT.

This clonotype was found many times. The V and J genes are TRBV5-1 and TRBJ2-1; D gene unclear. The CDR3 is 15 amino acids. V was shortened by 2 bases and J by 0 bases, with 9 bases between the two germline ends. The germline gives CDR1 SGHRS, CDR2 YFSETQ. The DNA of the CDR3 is TGCGCCAGCAGCTTCCAAGCTAGCTCCTACAATGAGCAGTTCTTC. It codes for CASSFQASSYNEQFF.

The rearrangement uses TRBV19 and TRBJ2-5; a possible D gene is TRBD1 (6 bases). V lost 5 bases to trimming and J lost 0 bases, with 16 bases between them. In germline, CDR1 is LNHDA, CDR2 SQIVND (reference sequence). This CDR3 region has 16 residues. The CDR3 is CASSSYGRDNQETQYF. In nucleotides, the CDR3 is TGTGCCAGTAGTTCTTACGGCCGGGACAACCAAGAGACCCAGTACTTC.

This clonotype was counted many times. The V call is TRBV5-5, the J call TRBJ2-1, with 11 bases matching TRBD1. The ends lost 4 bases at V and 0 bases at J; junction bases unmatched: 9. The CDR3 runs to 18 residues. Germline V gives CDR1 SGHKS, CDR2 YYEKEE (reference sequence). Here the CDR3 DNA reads TGTGCCAGCAGCAGGACAGGGGGCGTCCGGAGCTCCTACAATGAGCAGTTCTTC. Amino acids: CASSRTGGVRSSYNEQFF.

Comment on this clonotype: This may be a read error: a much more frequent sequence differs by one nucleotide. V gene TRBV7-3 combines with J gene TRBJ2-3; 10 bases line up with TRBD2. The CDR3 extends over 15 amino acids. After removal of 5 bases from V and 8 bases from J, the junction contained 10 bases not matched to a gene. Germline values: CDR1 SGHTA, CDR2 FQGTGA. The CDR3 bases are TGTGCCAGCAGCCCCGGAGCGGGGGGGATGGGTACGCAGTATTTT. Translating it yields CASSPGAGGMGTQYF.

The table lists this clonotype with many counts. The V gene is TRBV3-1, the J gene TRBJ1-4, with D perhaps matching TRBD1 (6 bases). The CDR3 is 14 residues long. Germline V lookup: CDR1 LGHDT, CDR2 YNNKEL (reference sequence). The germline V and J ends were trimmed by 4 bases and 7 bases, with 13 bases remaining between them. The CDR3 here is CASSPPGAREKLFF. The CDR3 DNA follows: TGTGCCAGCAGCCCGCCGGGGGCGCGTGAAAAACTGTTTTTT.

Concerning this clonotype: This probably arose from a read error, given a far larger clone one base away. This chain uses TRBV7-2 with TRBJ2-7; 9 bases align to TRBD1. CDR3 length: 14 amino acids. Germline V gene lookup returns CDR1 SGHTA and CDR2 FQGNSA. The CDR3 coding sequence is TGTGCCGGCAGCTTCACAGGGGGCTTCTACGAGCAGTACTTC. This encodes CAGSFTGGFYEQYF. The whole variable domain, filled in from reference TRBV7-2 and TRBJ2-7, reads GAGVSQSPSNKVTEKGKDVELRCDPISGHTALYWYRQSLGQGLEFLIYFQGNSAPDKSGLPSDRFSAERTGGSVSTLTIQRTQQEDSAVYLCAGSFTGGFYEQYFGPGTRLTVT.